The T cell receptor beta chain under discussion was sequenced for a study of blood T cell repertoires in COVID-19. This CDR3 is 15 amino acids long. CDR1 is PRHDT, CDR2 FYEKMQ, per germline (reference sequence). V trimming: 5 bases; J trimming: 2 bases; junction bases outside the gene matches: 8. Authors' methods: Using reference gene primer amplification, nucleated cell counts were estimated. The repertoire was sequenced with immunoSEQ multiplex PCR; TCRdb's copy has only in-frame clones and lacks some. V, J and clone size were drawn from that table, and D and trimming were deduced from the DNA. The profile shows fewer than 35,000 clones, 90% to 95% of them singletons.

The sequence came from a man aged 55 to 70 with acute or convalescent COVID-19. This chain uses TRBV13 with TRBJ2-7; TRBD1 agrees at 8 bases. The sample was peripheral blood. CDR3 sequence reads: CASSRTGFSTYEQYF. The CDR3 DNA follows: TGTGCCAGCAGCCGGACAGGGTTTAGTACCTACGAGCAGTACTTC.